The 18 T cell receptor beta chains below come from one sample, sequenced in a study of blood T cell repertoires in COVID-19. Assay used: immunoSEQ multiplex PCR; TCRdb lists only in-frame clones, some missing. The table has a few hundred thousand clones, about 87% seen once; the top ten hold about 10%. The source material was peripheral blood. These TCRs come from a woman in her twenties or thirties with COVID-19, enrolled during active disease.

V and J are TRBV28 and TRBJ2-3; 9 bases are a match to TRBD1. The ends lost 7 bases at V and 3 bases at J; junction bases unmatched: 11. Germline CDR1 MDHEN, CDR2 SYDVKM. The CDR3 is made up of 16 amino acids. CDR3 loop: CASTSLQGARTDTQYF. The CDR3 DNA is TGTGCCAGCACCTCCCTACAGGGGGCACGGACAGATACGCAGTATTTT.

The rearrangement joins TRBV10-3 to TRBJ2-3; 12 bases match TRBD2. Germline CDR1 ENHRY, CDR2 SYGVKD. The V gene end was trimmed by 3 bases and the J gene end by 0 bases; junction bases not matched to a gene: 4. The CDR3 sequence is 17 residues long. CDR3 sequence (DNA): TGTGCCATCAGTGACCCTAGCGGGAGGGCCAGCACAGATACGCAGTATTTT. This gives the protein CAISDPSGRASTDTQYF.

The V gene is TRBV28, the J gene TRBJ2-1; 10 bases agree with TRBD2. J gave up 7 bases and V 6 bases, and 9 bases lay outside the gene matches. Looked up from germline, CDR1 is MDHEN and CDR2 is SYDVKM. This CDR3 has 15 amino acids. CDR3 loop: CASSLGLAGVNEQFF. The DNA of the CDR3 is TGTGCCAGCAGCTTGGGGCTAGCGGGAGTTAATGAGCAGTTCTTC.

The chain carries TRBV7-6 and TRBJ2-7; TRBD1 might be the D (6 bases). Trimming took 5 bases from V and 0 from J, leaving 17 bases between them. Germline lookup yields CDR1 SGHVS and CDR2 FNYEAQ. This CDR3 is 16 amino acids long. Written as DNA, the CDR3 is TGTGCCAGCAGCCAGGAGGCAGGGGCTTTCTCCTACGAGCAGTACTTC. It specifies CASSQEAGAFSYEQYF.

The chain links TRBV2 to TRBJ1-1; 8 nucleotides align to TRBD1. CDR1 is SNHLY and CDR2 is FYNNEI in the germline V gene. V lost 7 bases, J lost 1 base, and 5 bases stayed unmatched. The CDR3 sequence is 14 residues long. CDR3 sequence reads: CASIPDRANTEAFF. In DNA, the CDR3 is TGTGCCAGCATCCCGGACAGGGCGAACACTGAAGCTTTCTTT.

CDR3 bases: TGTGCCATCAGTAAAACCGGGACTGACTACGAGCAGTACTTC. Protein product: CAISKTGTDYEQYF. The chain couples TRBV10-3 to TRBJ2-7, with D perhaps TRBD2 (6 bases). Trimming took off 5 bases at V and 3 bases at J, with 14 bases between the two ends. Germline V gives CDR1 ENHRY, CDR2 SYGVKD. CDR3 length: 14 residues.

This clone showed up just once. The CDR3 nucleotides read TGTGCCAGCAGCCGAGGGGGAACAAGGAACGAGCAGTACTTC. Protein: CASSRGGTRNEQYF. The chain is built from TRBV27 and TRBJ2-7; D is possibly TRBD1 (6 bases). The CDR3 sequence is 14 residues long. Germline V CDR1 and CDR2: MNHEY, SMNVEV (reference sequence). V dropped 6 bases and J dropped 5 bases, with 17 bases sitting between them.

CDR3 amino acids: CASSLSGSSYNEQFF. DNA for the CDR3: TGTGCCAGCAGCCTTAGCGGGAGCTCCTACAATGAGCAGTTCTTC. The V and J genes are TRBV2 and TRBJ2-1, with TRBD2 matching over 9 bases. Germline values: CDR1 SNHLY, CDR2 FYNNEI. V lost 6 bases and J lost 0; bases outside the gene matches: 3. The CDR3 spans 15 residues. Using reference TRBV2 and TRBJ2-1 for the parts outside the CDR3, the full variable domain is EPEVTQTPSHQVTQMGQEVILRCVPISNHLYFYWYRQILGQKVEFLVSFYNNEISEKSEIFDDQFSVERPDGSNFTLKIRSTKLEDSAMYFCASSLSGSSYNEQFFGPGTRLTVL.

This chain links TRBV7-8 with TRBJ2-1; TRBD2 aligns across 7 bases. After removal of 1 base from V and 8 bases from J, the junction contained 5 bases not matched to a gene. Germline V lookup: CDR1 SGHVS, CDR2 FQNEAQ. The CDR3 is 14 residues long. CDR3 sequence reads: CASSLVAGVDEQFF. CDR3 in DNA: TGTGCCAGCAGCTTAGTGGCGGGAGTGGATGAGCAGTTCTTC.

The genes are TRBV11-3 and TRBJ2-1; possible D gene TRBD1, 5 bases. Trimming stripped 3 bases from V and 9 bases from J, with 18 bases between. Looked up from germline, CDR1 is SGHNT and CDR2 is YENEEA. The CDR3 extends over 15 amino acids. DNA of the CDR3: TGTGCCAGCAGCTTCTCTGGGGCGACGATAGGTGAGCAGTTCTTC. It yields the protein CASSFSGATIGEQFF.

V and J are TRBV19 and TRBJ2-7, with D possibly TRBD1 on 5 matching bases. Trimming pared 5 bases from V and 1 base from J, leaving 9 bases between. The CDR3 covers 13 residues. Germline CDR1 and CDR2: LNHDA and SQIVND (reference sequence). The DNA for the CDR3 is TGTGCCAGTAGTGAGGACATTTCCTACGAGCAGTACTTC. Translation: CASSEDISYEQYF.

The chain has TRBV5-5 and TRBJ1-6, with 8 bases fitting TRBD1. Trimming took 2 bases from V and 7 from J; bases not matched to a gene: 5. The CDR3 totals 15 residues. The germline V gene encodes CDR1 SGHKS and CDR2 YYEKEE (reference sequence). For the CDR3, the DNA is TGTGCCAGCAGCTTCGGACAGGGAGTCAATTCACCCCTCCACTTT. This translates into CASSFGQGVNSPLHF.

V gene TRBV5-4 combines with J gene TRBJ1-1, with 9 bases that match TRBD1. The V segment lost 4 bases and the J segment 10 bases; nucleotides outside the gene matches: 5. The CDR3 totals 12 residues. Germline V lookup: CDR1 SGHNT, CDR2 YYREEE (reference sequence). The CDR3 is CASSTRQGGAFF. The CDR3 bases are TGTGCCAGCAGCACCCGACAGGGGGGAGCTTTCTTT.

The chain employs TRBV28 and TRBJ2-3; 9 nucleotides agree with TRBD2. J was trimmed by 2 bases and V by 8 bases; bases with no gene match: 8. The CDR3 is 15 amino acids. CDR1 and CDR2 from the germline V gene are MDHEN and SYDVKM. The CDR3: CASRGAGGNTDTQYF. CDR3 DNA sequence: TGTGCCAGCCGGGGGGCGGGAGGGAACACAGATACGCAGTATTTT. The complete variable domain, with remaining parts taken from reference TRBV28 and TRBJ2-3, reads DVKVTQSSRYLVKRTGEKVFLECVQDMDHENMFWYRQDPGLGLRLIYFSYDVKMKEKGDIPEGYSVSREKKERFSLILESASTNQTSMYLCASRGAGGNTDTQYFGPGTRLTVL.

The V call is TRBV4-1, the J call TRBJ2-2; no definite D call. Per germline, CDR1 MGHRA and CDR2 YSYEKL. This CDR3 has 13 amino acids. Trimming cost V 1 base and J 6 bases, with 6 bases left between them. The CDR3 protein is CASSQALSGELFF. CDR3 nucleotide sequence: TGCGCCAGCAGCCAAGCCTTGTCCGGGGAGCTGTTTTTT.

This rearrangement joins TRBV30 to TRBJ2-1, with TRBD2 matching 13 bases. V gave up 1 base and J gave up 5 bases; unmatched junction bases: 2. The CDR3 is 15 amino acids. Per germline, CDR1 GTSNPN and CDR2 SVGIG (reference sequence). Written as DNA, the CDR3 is TGTGCCTGGAGTGCAGGGACTAGCGGGAACAATGAGCAGTTCTTC. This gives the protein CAWSAGTSGNNEQFF.

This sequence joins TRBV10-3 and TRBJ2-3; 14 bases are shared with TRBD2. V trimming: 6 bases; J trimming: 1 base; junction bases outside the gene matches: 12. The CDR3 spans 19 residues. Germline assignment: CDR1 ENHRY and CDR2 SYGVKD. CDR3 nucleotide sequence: TGTGCCATCAGCCCACGAGCCGGGACTAGCGGGAGTGGCACAGATACGCAGTATTTT. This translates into CAISPRAGTSGSGTDTQYF.

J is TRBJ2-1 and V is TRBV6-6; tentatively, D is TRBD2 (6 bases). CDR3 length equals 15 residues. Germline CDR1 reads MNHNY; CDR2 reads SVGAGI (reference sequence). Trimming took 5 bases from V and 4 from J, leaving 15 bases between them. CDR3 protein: CASSRDLNFYNEQFF. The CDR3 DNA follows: TGTGCCAGCAGTAGGGACTTAAACTTTTACAATGAGCAGTTCTTC.